This T cell receptor (beta chain) emerged from a study of T cell responses to AZD1222 COVID-19 vaccine. General study results and limits: Clonal diversity may have been underestimated in mostly white British donors. Sampling that yielded the repertoires occurred only after the peak T cell response. Elevations in Spike-specific TCR breadth and depth followed administration of two AZD1222 doses.

Generated by immunoSEQ multiplex PCR, the TCRdb table keeps only in-frame clones and is missing some. This sample has tens of thousands of clones, with 81% found just once. To note about this clone: What it binds is unknown.

Trimming took off 3 bases at V and 4 bases at J, with 14 bases between the two ends. CDR1 and CDR2 from the germline V gene are SGDLS and YYNGEE. This CDR3 has 15 amino acids. Pooling of second doses given at about 4 or about 12 weeks was done. This receptor was taken from an adult who received the AZD1222 COVID-19 vaccine. The sequences come from peripheral blood, collected 28 days after the second AZD1222 dose. The chain employs TRBV9 and TRBJ1-3, with a possible D match to TRBD1 (6 bases). The CDR3 region is CASSGGQRSGNTIYF. As DNA, the CDR3 is TGTGCCAGCAGCGGCGGACAGAGGTCCGGAAACACCATATATTTT.